One sample yielded the 21 T cell receptor beta chains listed below, sequenced in a study of control samples from healthy donors and cancer patients. TCRdb's copy holds only in-frame clones and misses some; the assay was immunoSEQ multiplex PCR. Among 95,000 to 150,000 clones, roughly 90% were seen once, and the ten largest hold about 40%. Sequenced: blood. These receptors were obtained from a man aged 50-60 years in good health.

The chain couples TRBV12-3 or TRBV12-4 to TRBJ2-2; unclear D gene. Trimming pared 1 base from V and 5 bases from J, leaving 2 bases between. The CDR3 has 12 residues. The CDR3 sequence: CASSLGTGELFF. The CDR3 bases are TGTGCCAGCAGTTTAGGGACCGGGGAGCTGTTTTTT.

The chain links TRBV4-2 to TRBJ1-1; D not certain. The CDR3 totals 17 residues. V dropped 1 base and J dropped 1 base, with 16 bases sitting between them. Germline values: CDR1 LGHNA, CDR2 YNFKEQ. The CDR3 DNA is TGTGCCAGCAGCCAAGCCCCGGCTCCGCTTACGAACACTGAAGCTTTCTTT. Translated: CASSQAPAPLTNTEAFF.

The chain recombines TRBV6-7 with TRBJ1-2; D gene unclear. TRBV6-7 is labeled an ORF, and its function is uncertain. V was trimmed by 2 bases and J by 5 bases, leaving 9 bases between them. The CDR3 spans 13 residues. CDR3 loop: CASSYGKEYGYTF. CDR3 in DNA: TGTGCCAGCAGTTACGGAAAGGAGTATGGCTACACCTTC.

J is TRBJ1-5 and V is TRBV13; weak D call: TRBD1 (5 bases). CDR3 length: 16 residues. The V gene lost 2 bases and the J gene lost 0 bases, with 11 bases spanning the gap. CDR1 PRHDT and CDR2 FYEKMQ come from the germline V gene (reference sequence). The DNA of the CDR3 is TGTGCCAGCAGCTTAAGGCCAGGGAGTAGCAATCAGCCCCAGCATTTT. Its protein product is CASSLRPGSSNQPQHF.

This clone was observed a single time. This chain connects TRBV20-1 to TRBJ2-5, with unresolved D. The germline CDR1 and CDR2 sequences are DFQATT and SNEGSKA (reference sequence). Trimming removed 3 bases from V and 4 bases from J, with 6 bases in between. The CDR3 consists of 11 residues. CDR3 DNA: TGCAGTGCTAGCCAACCAGAGACCCAGTACTTC. This encodes CSASQPETQYF.

This rearrangement joins TRBV10-3 to TRBJ1-2; possible D gene TRBD1, 5 bases. V gave up 5 bases and J gave up 4 bases, with 14 bases separating them. The germline V gene encodes CDR1 ENHRY and CDR2 SYGVKD. The CDR3 runs to 14 residues. CDR3 sequence: CAISPLRDGYGYTF. The DNA of the CDR3 is TGTGCCATCAGTCCATTAAGGGACGGCTATGGCTACACCTTC.

This clone was picked up a small number of times. V and J are TRBV5-1 and TRBJ1-2; D call uncertain. Germline CDR1 and CDR2: SGHRS and YFSETQ. Trimming took 1 base from V and 4 from J, leaving 17 bases between them. The CDR3 extends over 16 amino acids. In DNA form, the CDR3 reads TGCGCCAGCAGCTTGTTTGTCGAAGGACGCCTCTATGGCTACACCTTC. Translated: CASSLFVEGRLYGYTF.

The J gene is TRBJ2-7, the V gene TRBV11-2; D gene uncertain. Germline V gene data show CDR1 as SGHAT and CDR2 as FQNNGV. The CDR3 extends over 13 amino acids. V was pared by 0 bases and J by 6 bases, with 9 bases between. Here the CDR3 DNA reads TGTGCCAGCAGCTTAGACAGACTGCGCGAGCAGTACTTC. Protein sequence: CASSLDRLREQYF.

This rearrangement joins TRBV23-1 to TRBJ1-1; no definite D call. TRBV23-1 is sorted into the ORF group, with uncertain function. The CDR3 is made up of 13 amino acids. Trimming left V 4 bases short and J 2 bases short, with 8 bases between. The chain's CDR3 is CASSPGGNTEAFF. The CDR3 DNA sequence: TGCGCCAGCAGTCCTGGCGGAAACACTGAAGCTTTCTTT.

The rearrangement links TRBV5-1 to TRBJ2-1; D is uncertain. The CDR3 covers 14 residues. The germline V gene has CDR1 SGHRS and CDR2 YFSETQ. V was shortened by 0 bases and J by 1 base, with 5 bases between the two germline ends. In DNA form, the CDR3 reads TGCGCCAGCAGCTTGGGCGAGTCCTACAATGAGCAGTTCTTC. Protein: CASSLGESYNEQFF.

The chain is built from TRBV10-3 and TRBJ1-1; tentatively, D is TRBD1 (6 bases). The V gene lost 10 bases and the J gene lost 10 bases, with 16 bases spanning the gap. The CDR3 extends over 11 amino acids. CDR1 ENHRY and CDR2 SYGVKD come from the germline V gene. The CDR3 sequence is CATLRGGLAFF. The CDR3 DNA sequence: TGTGCCACCCTCCGGGGGGGGCTAGCTTTCTTT.

The J gene is TRBJ1-2, the V gene TRBV5-1; 9 nucleotides align to TRBD1. V lost 0 bases to trimming and J lost 7 bases; unmatched junction nucleotides: 13. The CDR3 runs to 17 residues. Germline values: CDR1 SGHRS, CDR2 YFSETQ. CDR3 DNA: TGCGCCAGCAGCTTGGCCGGGGACAGGGTCCTTGATCGTGGCTACACCTTC. It encodes CASSLAGDRVLDRGYTF. Full variable domain (missing parts from reference TRBV5-1 and TRBJ1-2): KAGVTQTPRYLIKTRGQQVTLSCSPISGHRSVSWYQQTPGQGLQFLFEYFSETQRNKGNFPGRFSGRQFSNSRSEMNVSTLELGDSALYLCASSLAGDRVLDRGYTFGSGTRLTVV.

This clone was observed once. The rearrangement links TRBV11-2 to TRBJ2-7; D remains ambiguous. CDR3 length equals 14 residues. The germline V gene has CDR1 SGHAT and CDR2 FQNNGV. Trimming shortened V by 1 base and J by 3 bases, and 10 bases separated the two germline ends. The CDR3 spells CASSLGSSGYEQYF. CDR3 sequence (DNA): TGTGCCAGCAGCTTAGGCTCCTCGGGCTACGAGCAGTACTTC.

The chain couples TRBV10-3 to TRBJ2-6; 9 bases are a match to TRBD1. Germline CDR1 reads ENHRY; CDR2 reads SYGVKD. Losses at the gene ends were 3 bases for V and 1 base for J; bases not matched to a gene: 4. The CDR3 is 17 amino acids. CDR3 nucleotides: TGTGCCATCAGTGAAACAGGGGGCGAGTCTGGGGCCAACGTCCTGACTTTC. Its translation: CAISETGGESGANVLTF.

The rearrangement uses TRBV7-2 and TRBJ2-7; D is unclear. Per germline, CDR1 SGHTA and CDR2 FQGNSA. Trimming cost V 1 base and J 2 bases, with 6 bases left between them. The CDR3 has 13 amino acids. The CDR3 sequence is CASSLVRTYEQYF. Here the CDR3 DNA reads TGTGCCAGCAGCTTAGTCCGGACCTACGAGCAGTACTTC.

V is TRBV7-2 and J is TRBJ1-2; 7 nucleotides agree with TRBD1. Per the germline V gene, CDR1 is SGHTA and CDR2 is FQGNSA. V lost 5 bases, J lost 2 bases, and 5 bases stayed unmatched. The CDR3 runs to 14 residues. The CDR3 DNA is TGTGCCAGCAGCCACAGGGACAGCAACTATGGCTACACCTTC. It specifies CASSHRDSNYGYTF.

The genes are TRBV19 and TRBJ1-4; unclear D gene. CDR1 and CDR2 (germline): LNHDA, SQIVND (reference sequence). V shed 1 base and J shed 8 bases, with 14 bases lying between them. The CDR3 length is 15 residues. DNA for the CDR3: TGTGCCAGTAGTATAGTGGGGAATCGAGGAGAAAAACTGTTTTTT. Translated, it gives CASSIVGNRGEKLFF.

The rearrangement uses TRBV7-2 and TRBJ1-3, with D maybe TRBD1 (6 bases). This CDR3 has 17 amino acids. CDR1 and CDR2 from the germline V gene are SGHTA and FQGNSA. Deletions cut 5 bases from V and 0 bases from J, with 17 bases between. The DNA of the CDR3 is TGTGCCAGCAGCAGAGCGGGGGGCGCGGGCTCTGGAAACACCATATATTTT. Amino acid sequence: CASSRAGGAGSGNTIYF.

The rearrangement links TRBV5-4 to TRBJ1-4, with D hard to call. Germline CDR1 SGHNT, CDR2 YYREEE (reference sequence). This CDR3 region has 13 residues. V lost 4 bases and J 2 bases, leaving 6 bases between the germline ends. The CDR3 sequence is CASSADTNEKLFF. For the CDR3, the DNA is TGTGCCAGCAGCGCCGACACTAATGAAAAACTGTTTTTT.

The chain recombines TRBV30 with TRBJ1-2, with no clear D. This CDR3 region has 11 residues. The V gene lost 0 bases and the J gene lost 8 bases, with 7 bases spanning the gap. Germline CDR1 reads GTSNPN; CDR2 reads SVGIG (reference sequence). CDR3 in amino acids: CAWSVLGGYTF. In DNA, the CDR3 is TGTGCCTGGAGTGTGTTGGGGGGCTACACCTTC.

This sequence joins TRBV10-3 and TRBJ1-1; 7 bases match TRBD1. The CDR3 spans 18 residues. Trimming at V came to 0 bases and at J to 4 bases, leaving 14 bases not matched to a gene. Germline values: CDR1 ENHRY, CDR2 SYGVKD. The CDR3 region has the DNA TGTGCCATCAGTGAGTCCAGGACAGGCGTCACTAGCGGCACTGAAGCTTTCTTT. This sequence encodes CAISESRTGVTSGTEAFF.